One T cell receptor (beta chain) is described in this entry. Survey level was the resolution at which the v3.0 immunoSEQ assay ran. Sequencing used immunoSEQ multiplex PCR; TCRdb keeps in-frame clones, though not all of them. The top ten hold 3.6% of the sample, which has 24,000 or so clones, about 88% seen once. The data derive from a study of long-term antiretroviral therapy in people with HIV. Germline V CDR1 and CDR2: SGHDT, YYEEEE. Trimming left V 4 bases short and J 3 bases short, with 14 bases between. The CDR3 loop spans 15 amino acids. The sequencing here drew on unsorted PBMCs, taken 1.9 years after starting antiretroviral therapy. This chain connects TRBV5-6 to TRBJ1-3; D call uncertain. This receptor was identified in a woman aged 30 to 39 with HIV. CDR3 sequence reads: CASSADRLGGNTIYF. The CDR3 DNA follows: TGTGCCAGCAGCGCGGACCGGTTGGGTGGAAACACCATATATTTT.